A selection of T cell receptor beta chains follows, all from one sample in a study of T cell changes during pregnancy in multiple sclerosis. TCRdb keeps only in-frame clones here, not all; method: immunoSEQ multiplex PCR. The sample has roughly 42,000 clones, about 88% seen once. This material consisted of CD4+ T cells from peripheral blood mononuclear cells, taken in the first trimester of pregnancy. These receptors originate from a female donor with multiple sclerosis, enrolled in a pregnancy study. Each CDR3 is given with its conserved first and last residue. Fields, in order: CDR3 protein, J gene, V gene.

CDR3: CASSPSQGRGAYEQYF
J: TRBJ2-7
V: TRBV18

CDR3: CASTRTLGTGELFF
J: TRBJ2-2
V: TRBV19

CDR3: CASKTEQGPEIGYTF
J: TRBJ1-2
V: TRBV5-4

CDR3: CASSPSGRNTGELFF
J: TRBJ2-2
V: TRBV7-9

CDR3: CASSLPRGTVMYQETQYF
J: TRBJ2-5
V: TRBV5-1

CDR3: CASSLAGVNEQFF
J: TRBJ2-1
V: TRBV7-2

CDR3: CASRLDGVLGEQYF
J: TRBJ2-7
V: TRBV2

CDR3: CASKVAGITGELFF
J: TRBJ2-2
V: TRBV19

CDR3: CASSPSGGAYEQYF
J: TRBJ2-7
V: TRBV28

CDR3: CSARDPRAGTF
J: TRBJ1-2
V: TRBV20-1

CDR3: CASSVGPSGSFPQYEQYF
J: TRBJ2-7
V: TRBV9

CDR3: CASSVLGTKNTGELFF
J: TRBJ2-2
V: TRBV2

CDR3: CASRKGLAAIGPQNIQYF
J: TRBJ2-4
V: TRBV2

CDR3: CASSSGRHTEAFF
J: TRBJ1-1
V: TRBV5-6

CDR3: CSVVSRSRWGLDEQYF
J: TRBJ2-7
V: TRBV29-1

CDR3: CASEGGAGANVLTF
J: TRBJ2-6
V: TRBV19

CDR3: CASSVGLAGEGEQFF
J: TRBJ2-1
V: TRBV9

CDR3: CASSLLTSATDEQFF
J: TRBJ2-1
V: TRBV5-1

CDR3: CSVVGGGSSYEQYF
J: TRBJ2-7
V: TRBV29-1

CDR3: CASSLWWTGGGSSGANVLTF
J: TRBJ2-6
V: TRBV5-1

CDR3: CASSIMVGLAGVTGELFF
J: TRBJ2-2
V: TRBV19

CDR3: CASTSQGSVNTEAFF
J: TRBJ1-1
V: TRBV19

CDR3: CASSPIPPGLAGGTYEQYF
J: TRBJ2-7
V: TRBV19

CDR3: CASIPTHPKSEAFF
J: TRBJ1-1
V: TRBV28